This is a list of T cell receptor beta chains from one sample in a study of technical replicates of blood from several donors. Produced via immunoSEQ multiplex PCR; TCRdb's table is partial and in-frame only. The data show about 75,000 clones, around 92% seen once. Sample: T cells isolated from PBMCs. These receptors were collected from a human donor in good health. Both conserved end residues are part of each CDR3. The D gene is left open where the match is weak. Clone size is given for some rows only: seen once, a few or many times, or a class if the clone is expanded.

len: 17
j_gene: TRBJ2-1
abundance: -
v_gene: TRBV30
d_gene: TRBD2
CDR3nt: TGTGCCTGGAGTCCTTCAAGGACTAGCGGGCACTACAATGAGCAGTTCTTC
CDR3aa: CAWSPSRTSGHYNEQFF

len: 12
j_gene: TRBJ2-7
abundance: -
v_gene: TRBV7-9
d_gene: TRBD1
CDR3nt: TGTGCCAGCAGCGGGGACAGGCCGGAGCAGTACTTC
CDR3aa: CASSGDRPEQYF

len: 16
j_gene: TRBJ2-5
abundance: -
v_gene: TRBV28
d_gene: TRBD2
CDR3nt: TGTGCCAGCAGCTACCCCGAAACTAGCGTCCAAGAGACCCAGTACTTC
CDR3aa: CASSYPETSVQETQYF

len: 15
j_gene: TRBJ2-2
abundance: -
v_gene: TRBV4-2
d_gene: -
CDR3nt: TGTGCCAGCAGCCAAGCCCGGACTTACACCGGGGAGCTGTTTTTT
CDR3aa: CASSQARTYTGELFF

len: 15
j_gene: TRBJ2-7
abundance: -
v_gene: TRBV4-3
d_gene: -
CDR3nt: TGCGCCAGCAGCCAAGATTTAGGGGAGGACTACGAGCAGTACTTC
CDR3aa: CASSQDLGEDYEQYF

len: 14
j_gene: TRBJ2-7
abundance: -
v_gene: TRBV9
d_gene: TRBD2
CDR3nt: TGTGCCAGCAGCGTTTCGACTAGCGGTTACGAGCAGTACTTC
CDR3aa: CASSVSTSGYEQYF

len: 16
j_gene: TRBJ1-2
abundance: -
v_gene: TRBV5-4
d_gene: -
CDR3nt: TGTGCCAGCAGCGACTGGAGCTCCGGCGGGGACTATGGCTACACCTTC
CDR3aa: CASSDWSSGGDYGYTF

len: 13
j_gene: TRBJ1-5
abundance: once
v_gene: TRBV19
d_gene: -
CDR3nt: TGTGCCAGTAGTACAGGTAGTGATCAGCCCCAGCATTTT
CDR3aa: CASSTGSDQPQHF

len: 15
j_gene: TRBJ1-3
abundance: -
v_gene: TRBV2
d_gene: -
CDR3nt: TGTGCCAGCAGTGAGGTTGGGACTACAGGAAACACCATATATTTT
CDR3aa: CASSEVGTTGNTIYF

len: 13
j_gene: TRBJ1-1
abundance: -
v_gene: TRBV30
d_gene: -
CDR3nt: TGTGCCTGGAAGCAATGGGAGCCCACTGAAGCTTTCTTT
CDR3aa: CAWKQWEPTEAFF

len: 13
j_gene: TRBJ2-1
abundance: -
v_gene: TRBV11-2
d_gene: -
CDR3nt: TGTGCCAGCCCCGGTAGTCCCTACAATGAGCAGTTCTTC
CDR3aa: CASPGSPYNEQFF

len: 15
j_gene: TRBJ1-1
abundance: -
v_gene: TRBV27
d_gene: -
CDR3nt: TGTGCCAGCAGTGTTAGTCGGGGCGCGGGAGCTGAAGCTTTCTTT
CDR3aa: CASSVSRGAGAEAFF

len: 13
j_gene: TRBJ2-7
abundance: -
v_gene: TRBV7-8
d_gene: -
CDR3nt: TGTGCCAGCAACGGCAGGGATGCCTACGAGCAGTACTTC
CDR3aa: CASNGRDAYEQYF

len: 17
j_gene: TRBJ2-3
abundance: -
v_gene: TRBV19
d_gene: -
CDR3nt: TGTGCCAGTAGTATTATTTTCCCCACAGGCTCCACAGATACGCAGTATTTT
CDR3aa: CASSIIFPTGSTDTQYF

len: 15
j_gene: TRBJ1-1
abundance: -
v_gene: TRBV19
d_gene: TRBD1
CDR3nt: TGTGCCAGTAGTATAGACCGGACAGGTTCTATTGAAGCTTTCTTT
CDR3aa: CASSIDRTGSIEAFF

len: 16
j_gene: TRBJ2-7
abundance: -
v_gene: TRBV5-1
d_gene: -
CDR3nt: TGCGCCAGCAGCTTGCAGGGGAGTGGCGCTCCCTACGAGCAGTACTTC
CDR3aa: CASSLQGSGAPYEQYF

len: 15
j_gene: TRBJ1-5
abundance: -
v_gene: TRBV6-4
d_gene: TRBD1
CDR3nt: TGTGCCAGCAGGGAGGGCGACAGGGCCATTCAGCCCCAGCATTTT
CDR3aa: CASREGDRAIQPQHF

len: 14
j_gene: TRBJ1-2
abundance: once
v_gene: TRBV28
d_gene: -
CDR3nt: TGTGCCAGCAGTTTAAGGGGGATCCTCTATGGCTACACCTTC
CDR3aa: CASSLRGILYGYTF

len: 14
j_gene: TRBJ2-5
abundance: -
v_gene: TRBV5-1
d_gene: TRBD1
CDR3nt: TGCGCCAGCAGCTTGGGGACAGGGCAAGAGACCCAGTACTTC
CDR3aa: CASSLGTGQETQYF

len: 13
j_gene: TRBJ1-2
abundance: -
v_gene: TRBV27
d_gene: -
CDR3nt: TGTGCCAGCAGTCAGCGGGGCACTAATGGCTACACCTTC
CDR3aa: CASSQRGTNGYTF

len: 11
j_gene: TRBJ2-5
abundance: once
v_gene: TRBV10-3
d_gene: -
CDR3nt: TGTGCCATCAGCGGGGGAGAGACCCAGTACTTC
CDR3aa: CAISGGETQYF

len: 14
j_gene: TRBJ2-1
abundance: -
v_gene: TRBV13
d_gene: -
CDR3nt: TGTGCCAGCAGCCGTGAGCCCTCTTACAATGAGCAGTTCTTC
CDR3aa: CASSREPSYNEQFF

len: 17
j_gene: TRBJ2-1
abundance: -
v_gene: TRBV2
d_gene: TRBD2
CDR3nt: TGTGCCAGCGTAGGGACTAGCGGATTAAGCTCCTACAATGAGCAGTTCTTC
CDR3aa: CASVGTSGLSSYNEQFF

len: 17
j_gene: TRBJ1-1
abundance: -
v_gene: TRBV28
d_gene: TRBD1
CDR3nt: TGTGCCAGCAGTTTATTGGACAGGGTGAATATGTTCGCTGAAGCTTTCTTT
CDR3aa: CASSLLDRVNMFAEAFF

len: 13
j_gene: TRBJ2-3
abundance: -
v_gene: TRBV19
d_gene: -
CDR3nt: TGTGCCAGTAGTATCCAGGGAACAGATACGCAGTATTTT
CDR3aa: CASSIQGTDTQYF

len: 15
j_gene: TRBJ1-5
abundance: -
v_gene: TRBV25-1
d_gene: -
CDR3nt: TGTGCCAGCAGTGGGAGATCGGGGAGCAATCAGCCCCAGCATTTT
CDR3aa: CASSGRSGSNQPQHF

len: 14
j_gene: TRBJ2-2
abundance: -
v_gene: TRBV9
d_gene: -
CDR3nt: TGTGCCAGCAGCGTAAGGCTAGCTACCGGGGAGCTGTTTTTT
CDR3aa: CASSVRLATGELFF

len: 15
j_gene: TRBJ2-7
abundance: -
v_gene: TRBV6-6
d_gene: -
CDR3nt: TGTGCCAGCAGTTACACCCAGGGGGGTCACTACGAGCAGTACTTC
CDR3aa: CASSYTQGGHYEQYF

len: 12
j_gene: TRBJ2-1
abundance: -
v_gene: TRBV5-1
d_gene: -
CDR3nt: TGCGCCAGCAGCTTGTTGGGGCGTGAGCAGTTCTTC
CDR3aa: CASSLLGREQFF

len: 14
j_gene: TRBJ1-2
abundance: -
v_gene: TRBV11-1
d_gene: -
CDR3nt: TGTGCCAGCAGCTTAGACGGATTTGGAGGGATCGGCACCTTC
CDR3aa: CASSLDGFGGIGTF

len: 17
j_gene: TRBJ2-2
abundance: -
v_gene: TRBV9
d_gene: TRBD1
CDR3nt: TGTGCCAGCAGCGAAGGGGAAGTCAGGGGGCGCACCGGGGAGCTGTTTTTT
CDR3aa: CASSEGEVRGRTGELFF

len: 15
j_gene: TRBJ2-1
abundance: -
v_gene: TRBV6-1
d_gene: TRBD2
CDR3nt: TGTGCCAGCAGTGATGGCGGGGGAGCCTACAATGAGCAGTTCTTC
CDR3aa: CASSDGGGAYNEQFF